A single sample gave rise to the 32 T cell receptor beta chains below, sequenced in a study of sequential checkpoint blockade in melanoma. Some clones are missing from TCRdb's copy, which holds only in-frame ones; the method was immunoSEQ multiplex PCR. The table shows roughly 8,500 clones, with about 23% occurring only once. Treatment meaning: randomized to nivolumab then ipilimumab (arm A) or the reverse (arm B). Sequences were derived from tumor tissue (inferred from file names), sampled from a patient given nivolumab and ipilimumab in sequence. These receptor sequences come from a human donor with melanoma.

This clone was detected a few times. CDR3 sequence: CASTNHPQGPAGYTF. Here the CDR3 DNA reads TGTGCCAGCACCAATCATCCACAGGGGCCGGCTGGCTACACCTTC. This chain joins TRBV6-8 and TRBJ1-2; TRBD1 matches 7 bases. This CDR3 region has 15 residues. CDR1 and CDR2 (germline): MNHGY, SAAAGT. V lost 7 bases, J lost 7 bases, and 15 bases stayed unmatched.

The sample holds a few counts of this clone. The V and J genes are TRBV28 and TRBJ1-2, with D unclear. V lost 2 bases and J 6 bases, leaving 10 bases between the germline ends. In germline, CDR1 is MDHEN, CDR2 SYDVKM. The CDR3 extends over 13 amino acids. The CDR3 protein is CASSLGSGDGYTF. In DNA form, the CDR3 reads TGTGCCAGCAGTTTAGGATCAGGCGATGGCTACACCTTC.

The V gene is TRBV19, the J gene TRBJ2-2; no clear D gene. The CDR3 has 14 amino acids. CDR1 is LNHDA, CDR2 SQIVND, per germline (reference sequence). Between the trimmed V and J ends, which lost 7 bases and 7 bases, there was a span of 16 bases. For the CDR3, the DNA is TGTGCCAGTAAGCCCGGGCCCGCCGGCGGGGAGCTGTTTTTT. Its protein is CASKPGPAGGELFF.

V and J are TRBV11-3 and TRBJ2-7; 9 nucleotides line up with TRBD1. This CDR3 comprises 15 residues. V shed 5 bases and J 5 bases; nucleotides not matched to a gene: 10. Germline lookup yields CDR1 SGHNT and CDR2 YENEEA. The CDR3 nucleotides read TGTGCCAGCAGCCGAACAGGACAGGGGAACCACGAGCAGTACTTC. Its translation is CASSRTGQGNHEQYF. The full variable domain, with the rest looked up from reference TRBV11-3 and TRBJ2-7, is EAGVVQSPRYKIIEKKQPVAFWCNPISGHNTLYWYLQNLGQGPELLIRYENEEAVDDSQLPKDRFSAERLKGVDSTLKIQPAELGDSAVYLCASSRTGQGNHEQYFGPGTRLTVT.

The table lists this clone with many counts. V gene TRBV11-3 combines with J gene TRBJ2-2; 10 nucleotides align to TRBD1. Germline-derived CDR1 and CDR2 are SGHNT and YENEEA. The CDR3 is 15 residues long. The V and J ends lost 5 bases and 5 bases, in that order; junction bases with no gene match: 5. This chain's CDR3 is CASSLDRGITGELFF. CDR3 nucleotides: TGTGCCAGCAGCCTGGACAGGGGGATAACCGGGGAGCTGTTTTTT.

There are a few counts of this clone. The chain is built from TRBV1 and TRBJ2-5; whether TRBD2, the table's D call, matches the DNA was not checked. TRBV1 represents a pseudogene. The CDR3 runs to 16 residues. CDR3 DNA: TGCGCCAGCAGCCAACGTTGGGACTATTACCAAGAGACCCAGTACTTC. This gives the protein CASSQRWDYYQETQYF.

This clone was seen ten or more times. This chain connects TRBV7-1 to TRBJ2-5; D remains ambiguous. Being an ORF, TRBV7-1 has a function that is uncertain. The length of the CDR3 is 13 residues. V lost 4 bases and J lost 2, with 8 bases in between. CDR3 residues: CASSLGQQETQYF. The CDR3, as DNA: TGTGCCAGCAGCTTAGGCCAGCAAGAGACCCAGTACTTC.

This clone was seen repeatedly, ten times or more. This chain joins TRBV11-3 and TRBJ2-1, with 14 bases identical to TRBD2. The CDR3 is 17 residues long. V was pared by 4 bases and J by 4 bases, with 6 bases of the junction left unmatched. In germline, CDR1 is SGHNT, CDR2 YENEEA. CDR3 coding DNA: TGTGCCAGCAGCTATGGGACTAGCGGGGGCCCATACAATGAGCAGTTCTTC. Encoded protein: CASSYGTSGGPYNEQFF.

V and J are TRBV15 and TRBJ2-3, with 8 bases identical to TRBD2. Trimming cost V 3 bases and J 2 bases; bases outside gene matches: 10. This CDR3 comprises 17 residues. The germline CDR1 and CDR2 sequences are LNHNV and YYDKDF (reference sequence). This CDR3 reads CATSREITSGTTDTQYF. CDR3 coding DNA: TGTGCCACCAGCAGGGAAATAACTAGCGGAACCACAGATACGCAGTATTTT.

This clone was counted only a few times. The chain combines TRBV6-7 with TRBJ2-5; no firm D call. TRBV6-7 is recorded as an ORF, its role being uncertain. The CDR3 extends over 11 amino acids. Trimming stripped 5 bases from V and 5 bases from J, with 6 bases between. CDR3 amino acids: CASSLGETQYF. For the CDR3, the DNA is TGTGCCAGCAGTCTGGGGGAGACCCAGTACTTC.

The CDR3: CASSSDGAGGLDSPLHF. Written as DNA, the CDR3 is TGTGCCAGCAGCTCCGACGGGGCAGGGGGCTTGGATTCACCCCTCCACTTT. V gene TRBV28 combines with J gene TRBJ1-6; 8 bases map to TRBD1. V was clipped by 6 bases and J by 8 bases; unmatched bases: 15. The CDR3 consists of 17 residues. Germline CDR1 MDHEN, CDR2 SYDVKM.

This clone was counted at least ten times. This chain joins TRBV23-1 and TRBJ1-1; TRBD1 matches 8 bases. TRBV23-1 carries the ORF label, with uncertain function. The ends lost 6 bases at V and 4 bases at J; junction bases unmatched: 4. This CDR3 has 13 residues. The CDR3 here is CASSRTGSTEAFF. DNA of the CDR3: TGCGCCAGCAGCCGGACAGGGTCCACTGAAGCTTTCTTT.

In this sample, this clone turned up many times. The chain employs TRBV11-3 and TRBJ2-3; 11 bases are shared with TRBD2. This CDR3 contains 17 residues. V was clipped by 3 bases and J by 4 bases; unmatched bases: 9. Germline lookup yields CDR1 SGHNT and CDR2 YENEEA. The CDR3 here is CASSLPLAGGIADTQYF. The CDR3 coding sequence is TGTGCCAGCAGCTTGCCCCTAGCGGGGGGTATCGCAGATACGCAGTATTTT. Looking up the rest from reference TRBV11-3 and TRBJ2-3 gives the full variable domain: EAGVVQSPRYKIIEKKQPVAFWCNPISGHNTLYWYLQNLGQGPELLIRYENEEAVDDSQLPKDRFSAERLKGVDSTLKIQPAELGDSAVYLCASSLPLAGGIADTQYFGPGTRLTVL.

This clone was seen a single time. V usage is TRBV18 and J usage is TRBJ1-6, with D possibly matching TRBD1 (5 bases). Germline V CDR1 and CDR2: KGHSH, LQKENI. CDR3 length: 13 amino acids. V was clipped by 2 bases and J by 9 bases, with 8 bases between them. The CDR3 sequence is CASSPMGGSPLHF. Here the CDR3 DNA reads TGTGCCAGCTCACCAATGGGGGGTTCACCCCTCCACTTT.

The rearrangement links TRBV5-1 to TRBJ1-5; no clear D. This CDR3 comprises 15 residues. From germline, CDR1 is SGHRS and CDR2 YFSETQ. Trimming stripped 0 bases from V and 2 bases from J, with 9 bases between. CDR3 coding DNA: TGCGCCAGCAGCTTGGCCGCAGGTGGCAATCAGCCCCAGCATTTT. Translation gives CASSLAAGGNQPQHF.

This clone was detected many times. V gene TRBV11-3 combines with J gene TRBJ1-1; TRBD1 matches at 8 bases. Germline values: CDR1 SGHNT, CDR2 YENEEA. Trimming took 5 bases from V and 5 from J; bases not matched to a gene: 7. This CDR3 is built from 14 residues. CDR3 region: CASSQTGAGTEAFF. CDR3 coding DNA: TGTGCCAGCAGCCAGACAGGGGCGGGAACTGAAGCTTTCTTT.

In its sample, this clone was seen many times. V is TRBV6-8 and J is TRBJ1-2, with D possibly matching TRBD1 (6 bases). This CDR3 is built from 14 residues. Germline V CDR1 and CDR2: MNHGY, SAAAGT. Trimming took 5 bases from V and 4 from J, leaving 14 bases between them. CDR3 sequence reads: CASSPQQGPYGYTF. The CDR3 nucleotides are TGTGCCAGCAGTCCTCAACAGGGTCCCTATGGCTACACCTTC.

This clone turned up a few times. This rearrangement joins TRBV4-1 to TRBJ2-7; D remains unclear. Germline lookup yields CDR1 MGHRA and CDR2 YSYEKL. This CDR3 is built from 14 residues. V lost 1 base and J lost 7, with 14 bases in between. The CDR3 spells CASSQAELEGEQYF. The CDR3 DNA reads as TGCGCCAGCAGCCAAGCGGAGCTCGAAGGGGAGCAGTACTTC.

V gene TRBV18 combines with J gene TRBJ1-1, with 9 bases matching TRBD1. The junction had 3 bases not matched to a gene; V was cut back by 6 bases and J by 1 base. The CDR3 extends over 14 amino acids. Germline assignment: CDR1 KGHSH and CDR2 LQKENI. CDR3 DNA sequence: TGTGCCAGCTCGTCGGGACAGGGGAACACTGAAGCTTTCTTT. This translates into CASSSGQGNTEAFF.

In this sample, this clone turned up many times. This chain links TRBV4-1 with TRBJ1-5; D is uncertain. From germline, CDR1 is MGHRA and CDR2 YSYEKL. The CDR3 spans 15 residues. V was clipped by 0 bases and J by 0 bases, with 6 bases between them. CDR3 region: CASSQERHSNQPQHF. The DNA for the CDR3 is TGCGCCAGCAGCCAAGAGAGACATAGCAATCAGCCCCAGCATTTT.

V and J are TRBV28 and TRBJ2-3; 14 nucleotides agree with TRBD2. The CDR3 length is 18 residues. CDR1 and CDR2 (germline): MDHEN, SYDVKM. The junction had 9 bases not matched to a gene; V was cut back by 2 bases and J by 5 bases. The CDR3, as DNA: TGTGCCAGCAGTTTACTTCGACTAGCGGGGGGGCGGAGAGATACGCAGTATTTT. Its translation is CASSLLRLAGGRRDTQYF.

The chain employs TRBV19 and TRBJ1-1; D is uncertain. The germline V gene has CDR1 LNHDA and CDR2 SQIVND (reference sequence). Trimming removed 1 base from V and 0 bases from J, with 9 bases in between. This CDR3 has 15 amino acids. CDR3 sequence: CASSIGAGMNTEAFF. The CDR3 nucleotides are TGTGCCAGTAGTATAGGGGCGGGTATGAACACTGAAGCTTTCTTT.

Ten or more counts support this clone. This rearrangement joins TRBV11-3 to TRBJ2-7, with D tentatively TRBD1 (6 bases). The CDR3 extends over 16 amino acids. V dropped 4 bases and J dropped 5 bases, with 21 bases sitting between them. Per the germline V gene, CDR1 is SGHNT and CDR2 is YENEEA. CDR3 sequence (DNA): TGTGCCAGCAGCTCCCCCGGGACACCACAAGGTAACGAGCAGTACTTC. This sequence encodes CASSSPGTPQGNEQYF.

In its sample, this clone ranks as medium-sized (0.01 to 0.1%). The chain uses TRBV6-8 and TRBJ1-4; a possible D gene is TRBD1 (6 bases). Germline V gene lookup returns CDR1 MNHGY and CDR2 SAAAGT. CDR3 size: 16 residues. V lost 6 bases to trimming and J lost 4 bases, with 18 bases between them. DNA of the CDR3: TGTGCCAGCAGAAGGGGGGGCGCGGGTTTTAATGAAAAACTGTTTTTT. It is translated as CASRRGGAGFNEKLFF.

This chain joins TRBV29-1 and TRBJ2-5; D unresolved. CDR3 size: 13 residues. CDR1 and CDR2 from the germline V gene are SQVTM and ANQGSEA. Trimming removed 4 bases at V and 2 bases at J, with 11 bases between. The CDR3 here is CSVVRIFQETQYF. In nucleotides, the CDR3 is TGCAGCGTTGTACGGATATTTCAAGAGACCCAGTACTTC.

The rearrangement joins TRBV5-1 to TRBJ2-2; the match to TRBD2 covers 8 bases. Looked up from germline, CDR1 is SGHRS and CDR2 is YFSETQ. The CDR3 loop spans 16 amino acids. Trimming removed 4 bases from V and 4 bases from J; junction bases left unmatched: 9. The CDR3 loop reads CASSPPGLGPTGELFF. Here the CDR3 DNA reads TGCGCCAGCAGCCCCCCGGGACTAGGGCCCACCGGGGAGCTGTTTTTT.

The chain joins TRBV6-8 to TRBJ1-2; 11 nucleotides agree with TRBD1. Germline V CDR1 and CDR2: MNHGY, SAAAGT. CDR3 length: 15 amino acids. The V gene end was trimmed by 6 bases and the J gene end by 8 bases; junction bases not matched to a gene: 11. CDR3 nucleotides: TGTGCCAGCAGCCCTACCGGGACAGGGGGTGAAGGCTACACCTTC. As protein: CASSPTGTGGEGYTF.

This clone rates as medium-sized. The chain joins TRBV11-3 to TRBJ2-7; D ambiguous. CDR1 is SGHNT, CDR2 YENEEA, per germline. Trimming removed 5 bases from V and 2 bases from J, with 16 bases in between. The CDR3 runs to 15 residues. CDR3 loop: CASSQGSHLAYEQYF. The CDR3 DNA reads TGTGCCAGCAGCCAAGGGTCCCATTTAGCCTACGAGCAGTACTTC.

This clone appeared once. This chain links TRBV18 with TRBJ2-1, with TRBD1 as a possible D gene (6 bases). V was clipped by 2 bases and J by 1 base, with 12 bases between them. Germline V gene lookup returns CDR1 KGHSH and CDR2 LQKENI. The CDR3 has 16 residues. This CDR3 is CASSPVKGVSYNEQFF. The CDR3 DNA reads TGTGCCAGCTCACCAGTCAAGGGGGTTTCCTACAATGAGCAGTTCTTC.

The CDR3 nucleotides read TGTGCCAGTAGTATCCTCTTCCCCAGCACCATATATTTT. Its protein is CASSILFPSTIYF. The chain employs TRBV19 and TRBJ1-3; D unresolved. V was trimmed by 3 bases and J by 9 bases, leaving 12 bases between them. The CDR3 loop spans 13 amino acids. Germline V gene sequence: CDR1 LNHDA, CDR2 SQIVND (reference sequence).

Relative to its sample, this clone is medium-sized. The DNA has a base that is unclear or was not read; X is used for its residue. The V and J genes are TRBV6-8 and TRBJ1-4; D is undetermined. The CDR3 extends over 14 amino acids. Germline CDR1 reads MNHGY; CDR2 reads SAAAGT. V lost 3 bases and J 0 bases, leaving 5 bases between the germline ends. This chain's CDR3 is CASSYKXTNEKLFF. The CDR3, as DNA: TGTGCCAGCAGTTATAAGKCAACTAATGAAAAACTGTTTTTT.

The rearrangement links TRBV28 to TRBJ1-6; 9 bases align to TRBD1. Unmatched junction bases numbered 10, after V lost 3 bases and J lost 7 bases. Looked up from germline, CDR1 is MDHEN and CDR2 is SYDVKM. The CDR3 sequence is 17 residues long. The CDR3 spells CASSFIATGGRNSPLHF. CDR3 bases: TGTGCCAGCAGTTTTATTGCGACAGGGGGGCGGAATTCACCCCTCCACTTT. The full variable domain, completed using reference TRBV28 and TRBJ1-6, is DVKVTQSSRYLVKRTGEKVFLECVQDMDHENMFWYRQDPGLGLRLIYFSYDVKMKEKGDIPEGYSVSREKKERFSLILESASTNQTSMYLCASSFIATGGRNSPLHFGNGTRLTVT.